The 8 T cell receptor beta chains listed next were all sequenced from one sample in a study of blood T cell repertoires in COVID-19. Some clones are missing from TCRdb's copy, which holds only in-frame ones; the method was immunoSEQ multiplex PCR. Of just under 300,000 clones listed, approximately 86% are singletons. Sequenced sample: peripheral blood. The receptors were sampled from a man between 65 and 85 years old with acute or convalescent COVID-19.

The genes are TRBV25-1 and TRBJ2-7; maybe TRBD2 (5 bases). V lost 7 bases, J lost 2 bases, and 18 bases lay in between. Germline CDR1 MGHDK, CDR2 SYGVNS. This CDR3 spans 15 amino acids. CDR3 in amino acids: CASTEGGRATYEQYF. CDR3 DNA: TGTGCCAGCACGGAAGGAGGCCGAGCTACCTACGAGCAGTACTTC.

The chain is built from TRBV28 and TRBJ1-5; no definite D call. V lost 2 bases and J 12 bases, leaving 14 bases between the germline ends. Germline CDR1 is MDHEN and CDR2 is SYDVKM. The CDR3 sequence is 13 residues long. The CDR3: CASSLNRPGLQHF. The CDR3, as DNA: TGTGCCAGCAGTTTAAATAGGCCAGGCCTCCAGCATTTT.

The chain combines TRBV6-5 with TRBJ2-7, with D uncertain. The CDR3 sequence is 16 residues long. CDR1 MNHEY and CDR2 SVGAGI come from the germline V gene. Trimming took 0 bases from V and 0 from J, leaving 12 bases between them. The DNA of the CDR3 is TGTGCCAGCAGTTACTCGCTCTCGTCGAGCTCCTACGAGCAGTACTTC. It yields the protein CASSYSLSSSSYEQYF.

Only one count was recorded for this clone. The CDR3 region is CASSQRQAPDNNSPLHF. CDR3 bases: TGTGCCAGCAGCCAACGACAGGCGCCCGACAATAATTCACCCCTCCACTTT. This sequence joins TRBV4-2 and TRBJ1-6; D may be TRBD1 (6 bases). V was trimmed by 2 bases and J by 5 bases, leaving 16 bases between them. From germline, CDR1 is LGHNA and CDR2 YNFKEQ. The CDR3 is 17 amino acids.

The V gene is TRBV24-1, the J gene TRBJ1-2; 10 bases align to TRBD1. This CDR3 is 15 amino acids long. Per the germline V gene, CDR1 is KGHDR and CDR2 is SFDVKD. Trimming at V came to 4 bases and at J to 4 bases, leaving 5 bases not matched to a gene. The chain's CDR3 is CATSEGTGEAYGYTF. The CDR3 DNA sequence: TGTGCCACCAGTGAAGGGACAGGGGAGGCCTATGGCTACACCTTC.

This chain links TRBV11-3 with TRBJ2-3, with a possible D match to TRBD2 (5 bases). The CDR3 covers 15 residues. Trimming cost V 2 bases and J 1 base, with 10 bases left between them. Germline CDR1 and CDR2: SGHNT and YENEEA. CDR3 amino acids: CASSLSGVRTDTQYF. In DNA form, the CDR3 reads TGTGCCAGCAGCTTATCCGGGGTCCGCACAGATACGCAGTATTTT.

The chain is built from TRBV5-1 and TRBJ2-5, with unresolved D. CDR1 SGHRS and CDR2 YFSETQ come from the germline V gene. Trimming left V 0 bases short and J 2 bases short, with 8 bases between. There are 14 residues in the CDR3. The CDR3 sequence: CASSLGSLQETQYF. For the CDR3, the DNA is TGCGCCAGCAGCTTGGGTTCCTTACAAGAGACCCAGTACTTC.

V and J are TRBV6-2 or TRBV6-3 and TRBJ2-5; the match to TRBD2 covers 11 bases. CDR1 and CDR2 from the germline V gene are MNHEY and SVGEGT. The CDR3 runs 15 residues. J was trimmed by 4 bases and V by 6 bases; bases with no gene match: 7. Written as DNA, the CDR3 is TGTGCCAGCAGCCCTTTTGGACTAGCGGGAGAGACCCAGTACTTC. This sequence encodes CASSPFGLAGETQYF.